The 25 T cell receptor beta chains below come from one sample, sequenced in a study of T cell repertoires in cytomegalovirus infection. Via MiXCR, TCRdb re-called the reads, giving one row per CDR3 protein. In the table there are some 500,000 distinct CDR3 sequences, 30% to 40% of which are singletons. No antigen is known for these receptors. The sample here was cultured PBMCs, taken from culture after CMV antigen stimulation. These receptors were obtained from a human donor in good health (CMV status not recorded). Some clones in this sample may be carry-over from other donors' samples.

This chain joins TRBV10-3 and TRBJ2-1; 13 nucleotides line up with TRBD2. The germline gives CDR1 ENHRY, CDR2 SYGVKD. Trimming took 0 bases from V and 8 from J; bases not matched to a gene: 4. The CDR3 runs 16 residues. DNA of the CDR3: TGTGCCATCAGTGAGTCTTCGACTAGCGGGAGGCATGAGCAGTTCTTC. Translated, it gives CAISESSTSGRHEQFF.

This clonotype was counted a single time. The rearrangement uses TRBV6-2 or TRBV6-3 and TRBJ2-7; TRBD2 matches 12 bases. Germline CDR1 reads MNHEY; CDR2 reads SVGEGT. This CDR3 has 18 amino acids. Trimming removed 4 bases from V and 0 bases from J; junction bases left unmatched: 10. This chain's CDR3 is CASSFLGLAGPSSYEQYF. The DNA for the CDR3 is TGTGCCAGCAGTTTTCTTGGACTAGCGGGGCCTAGCTCCTACGAGCAGTACTTC.

This clonotype was counted a few times. The rearrangement links TRBV5-4 to TRBJ2-1, with D perhaps matching TRBD2 (5 bases). Trimming removed 5 bases at V and 4 bases at J, with 16 bases between. This CDR3 contains 15 residues. Per the germline V gene, CDR1 is SGHNT and CDR2 is YYREEE (reference sequence). The CDR3: CASRPDWSAYNEQFF. DNA for the CDR3: TGTGCCAGCAGACCGGACTGGAGCGCTTACAATGAGCAGTTCTTC.

The chain is built from TRBV10-3 and TRBJ2-2, with 8 nucleotides matching TRBD2. Germline loops: CDR1 ENHRY, CDR2 SYGVKD. This CDR3 has 15 amino acids. Trimming cost V 2 bases and J 3 bases; bases outside gene matches: 2. CDR3 bases: TGTGCCATCAGTGAGGTAGCGGGACACACCGGGGAGCTGTTTTTT. It translates to CAISEVAGHTGELFF.

V usage is TRBV5-4 and J usage is TRBJ2-1, with 13 bases that match TRBD2. Trimming took 4 bases from V and 7 from J; bases not matched to a gene: 2. Per germline, CDR1 SGHNT and CDR2 YYREEE (reference sequence). The CDR3 covers 14 residues. The CDR3 region has the DNA TGTGCCAGCAGCCAGGGACTAGCGGGAAATGAGCAGTTCTTC. Translating gives CASSQGLAGNEQFF.

The chain links TRBV11-2 to TRBJ2-1; 7 bases line up with TRBD2. The CDR3 is 17 amino acids. Germline trimming cut 3 bases from V and 0 bases from J; bases unmatched to any gene: 8. Germline assignment: CDR1 SGHAT and CDR2 FQNNGV. CDR3 amino acids: CASSFFLAGSSYNEQFF. The CDR3 bases are TGTGCCAGCAGCTTCTTCTTAGCGGGTAGCTCCTACAATGAGCAGTTCTTC. Using reference TRBV11-2 and TRBJ2-1 for the parts outside the CDR3, the full variable domain is EAGVAQSPRYKIIEKRQSVAFWCNPISGHATLYWYQQILGQGPKLLIQFQNNGVVDDSQLPKDRFSAERLKGVDSTLKIQPAKLEDSAVYLCASSFFLAGSSYNEQFFGPGTRLTVL.

Only a few counts were recorded for this clonotype. V usage is TRBV7-4 and J usage is TRBJ2-7; D not certain. The CDR3 spans 12 residues. V lost 6 bases and J 4 bases, leaving 10 bases between the germline ends. Per germline, CDR1 SGHVT and CDR2 SQSDAQ. In nucleotides, the CDR3 is TGTGCCAGCAGTCGACTTCTTTACGAGCAGTACGTC. This encodes CASSRLLYEQYV.

This clonotype was seen a handful of times. The chain couples TRBV27 to TRBJ2-1; D unresolved. Trimming left V 6 bases short and J 1 base short, with 16 bases between. This CDR3 is built from 16 residues. Germline V lookup: CDR1 MNHEY, CDR2 SMNVEV (reference sequence). CDR3 in DNA: TGTGCCAGCAGCTATACAAACGAAATTTCCTACAATGAGCAGTTCTTC. Translation gives CASSYTNEISYNEQFF.

The chain carries TRBV6-2 or TRBV6-3 and TRBJ2-1, with 9 positions matching TRBD1. J gave up 0 bases and V 8 bases, and 17 bases lay outside the gene matches. Germline values: CDR1 MNHEY, CDR2 SVGEGT. The CDR3 sequence is 19 residues long. CDR3 nucleotide sequence: TGTGCCAGCGGAGGGACAGGGTCACGGCTAGCGGCCTCCTACAATGAGCAGTTCTTC. Protein product: CASGGTGSRLAASYNEQFF.

This clonotype came up many times. J is TRBJ1-4 and V is TRBV20-1, with D perhaps TRBD1 (6 bases). V was shortened by 5 bases and J by 6 bases, with 19 bases between the two germline ends. Germline CDR1 is DFQATT and CDR2 is SNEGSKA (reference sequence). CDR3 length: 15 residues. CDR3: CSARTGNEGYEKLFF. CDR3 DNA: TGCAGTGCTCGTACAGGGAACGAGGGTTATGAAAAACTGTTTTTT.

The sample holds a few counts of this clonotype. This chain joins TRBV9 and TRBJ2-3, with TRBD2 matching 9 bases. Trimming took 0 bases from V and 5 from J; bases not matched to a gene: 4. Germline loops: CDR1 SGDLS, CDR2 YYNGEE. This CDR3 has 15 amino acids. The DNA for the CDR3 is TGTGCCAGCAGCGTAGGCTTGCGGGAGGGAGATACGCAGTATTTT. It translates to CASSVGLREGDTQYF. Drawing the rest from reference TRBV9 and TRBJ2-3, the complete variable domain is DSGVTQTPKHLITATGQRVTLRCSPRSGDLSVYWYQQSLDQGLQFLIQYYNGEERAKGNILERFSAQQFPDLHSELNLSSLELGDSALYFCASSVGLREGDTQYFGPGTRLTVL.

The table lists this clonotype with many counts. Here the CDR3 reads CASSLWDQPQHF. In DNA, the CDR3 is TGTGCCAGCAGTTTGTGGGATCAGCCCCAGCATTTT. The rearrangement joins TRBV12-3 or TRBV12-4 to TRBJ1-5; D gene unclear. The CDR3 has 12 residues. V was shortened by 3 bases and J by 5 bases, with 5 bases between the two germline ends.

This clonotype appeared a few times. This chain links TRBV28 with TRBJ1-1, with D perhaps TRBD1 (5 bases). The CDR3 has 13 residues. The V and J ends lost 3 bases and 3 bases respectively, with 8 bases between them. Per the germline V gene, CDR1 is MDHEN and CDR2 is SYDVKM. CDR3 nucleotide sequence: TGTGCCAGCAGTTTCCGCAGGGACACTGAAGCTTTCTTT. It yields the protein CASSFRRDTEAFF.

The V and J genes are TRBV15 and TRBJ1-2; D unresolved. Trimming removed 0 bases from V and 8 bases from J, with 7 bases in between. The CDR3 consists of 12 residues. Germline values: CDR1 LNHNV, CDR2 YYDKDF (reference sequence). The CDR3 DNA reads TGTGCCACCAGCAGAGAAGGGTACGGCTACACCTTC. Amino acid sequence: CATSREGYGYTF.

This clonotype showed up just a few times. The rearrangement uses TRBV11-2 and TRBJ2-7, with a weak D call TRBD1 (6 bases). Germline V CDR1 and CDR2: SGHAT, FQNNGV. V was clipped by 1 base and J by 4 bases, with 14 bases between them. The CDR3 sequence is 15 residues long. Here the CDR3 reads CASSLGPGTQYEQYF. In DNA, the CDR3 is TGTGCCAGCAGCTTAGGGCCCGGGACACAGTACGAGCAGTACTTC.

This clonotype was observed a few times. This chain uses TRBV12-3 or TRBV12-4 with TRBJ2-1, with TRBD2 matching 13 bases. J gave up 4 bases and V 5 bases, and 8 bases lay outside the gene matches. This CDR3 is 17 amino acids long. The CDR3 coding sequence is TGTGCCAGCAGTCCGGGACTAGCGGGACAAAGATACAATGAGCAGTTCTTC. This sequence encodes CASSPGLAGQRYNEQFF.

The CDR3 region has the DNA TGTGCCAGCAGTTACACAGAGATAGAGGCTGAGCAGTTCTTC. Encoded protein: CASSYTEIEAEQFF. The chain carries TRBV6-2 or TRBV6-3 and TRBJ2-1; D is unclear. CDR3 length equals 14 residues. Germline V gives CDR1 MNHEY, CDR2 SVGEGT. Trimming shortened V by 2 bases and J by 9 bases, and 14 bases separated the two germline ends.

The rearrangement links TRBV12-5 to TRBJ2-5, with TRBD2 as a possible D gene (7 bases). Deletions cut 5 bases from V and 5 bases from J, with 18 bases between. Germline loops: CDR1 LGHNT, CDR2 FRNRAP. The CDR3 sequence is 15 residues long. The CDR3 loop is CASGLQGEGGETQYF. DNA of the CDR3: TGTGCTAGTGGTCTACAGGGAGAGGGAGGGGAGACCCAGTACTTC.

This clonotype was counted only a few times. The chain carries TRBV7-2 and TRBJ2-7; D remains unclear. Trimming cost V 1 base and J 7 bases, with 11 bases left between them. CDR1 and CDR2 (germline): SGHTA, FQGNSA. The CDR3 covers 13 residues. The CDR3 spells CASSLVGEREQYF. The CDR3 DNA is TGTGCCAGCAGCTTAGTAGGCGAAAGGGAGCAGTACTTC.

This clonotype has just a few counts. V gene TRBV6-1 combines with J gene TRBJ1-5; D gene uncertain. The CDR3 length is 13 residues. V lost 5 bases, J lost 7 bases, and 12 bases lay in between. Germline-derived CDR1 and CDR2 are MNHNS and SASEGT. This CDR3 reads CASSRGPRQPQHF. The CDR3 nucleotides are TGTGCCAGCAGTCGCGGGCCGAGGCAGCCCCAGCATTTT.

In its sample, this clonotype was seen a few times. J is TRBJ1-5 and V is TRBV6-5; 8 bases fit TRBD1. The germline V gene has CDR1 MNHEY and CDR2 SVGAGI. This CDR3 contains 17 residues. V shed 6 bases, J shed 0 bases, and the junction held 10 bases outside the gene matches. The CDR3 region has the DNA TGTGCCAGCAGACCCAGGACAGGGTCGGTTAGCAATCAGCCCCAGCATTTT. This codes for CASRPRTGSVSNQPQHF.

The genes are TRBV12-3 or TRBV12-4 and TRBJ2-1, with 10 bases aligning to TRBD1. The CDR3 spans 14 residues. Trimming cost V 3 bases and J 10 bases; bases outside gene matches: 6. CDR3 nucleotides: TGTGCCAGCAGTTTCCGGGACAGGGGTAGAGAGCAGTTCTTC. Encoded protein: CASSFRDRGREQFF.

A few counts support this clonotype. The chain combines TRBV7-8 with TRBJ2-7; tentatively, D is TRBD1 (7 bases). There are 19 residues in the CDR3. Trimming stripped 5 bases from V and 1 base from J, with 27 bases between. The germline V gene encodes CDR1 SGHVS and CDR2 FQNEAQ. Here the CDR3 reads CASSLGPSAGTANSYEQYF. CDR3 DNA: TGTGCCAGCAGCCTTGGACCGTCCGCGGGGACAGCCAATTCCTACGAGCAGTACTTC. Combining the CDR3 with reference TRBV7-8 and TRBJ2-7 gives the whole variable domain GAGVSQSPRYKVAKRGQDVALRCDPISGHVSLFWYQQALGQGPEFLTYFQNEAQLDKSGLPSDRFFAERPEGSVSTLKIQRTQQEDSAVYLCASSLGPSAGTANSYEQYFGPGTRLTVT.

This clonotype was seen at least ten times. The chain carries TRBV7-6 and TRBJ1-4, with 7 bases lining up with TRBD1. The V gene end was trimmed by 5 bases and the J gene end by 4 bases; junction bases not matched to a gene: 7. The CDR3 contains 15 residues. Germline lookup yields CDR1 SGHVS and CDR2 FNYEAQ. The CDR3 bases are TGTGCCAGCAGCAGAGCAGGGGGTTTTAATGAAAAACTGTTTTTT. Amino acid sequence: CASSRAGGFNEKLFF.

This clonotype occurred a few times. The rearrangement links TRBV11-2 to TRBJ2-3; D possibly corresponds to TRBD1 (5 bases). The V gene lost 7 bases and the J gene lost 5 bases, with 19 bases spanning the gap. The germline V gene encodes CDR1 SGHAT and CDR2 FQNNGV. The CDR3 length is 15 residues. This chain's CDR3 is CASTQQGFVVDTQYF. The DNA for the CDR3 is TGTGCCAGCACCCAGCAGGGCTTCGTAGTAGATACGCAGTATTTT.